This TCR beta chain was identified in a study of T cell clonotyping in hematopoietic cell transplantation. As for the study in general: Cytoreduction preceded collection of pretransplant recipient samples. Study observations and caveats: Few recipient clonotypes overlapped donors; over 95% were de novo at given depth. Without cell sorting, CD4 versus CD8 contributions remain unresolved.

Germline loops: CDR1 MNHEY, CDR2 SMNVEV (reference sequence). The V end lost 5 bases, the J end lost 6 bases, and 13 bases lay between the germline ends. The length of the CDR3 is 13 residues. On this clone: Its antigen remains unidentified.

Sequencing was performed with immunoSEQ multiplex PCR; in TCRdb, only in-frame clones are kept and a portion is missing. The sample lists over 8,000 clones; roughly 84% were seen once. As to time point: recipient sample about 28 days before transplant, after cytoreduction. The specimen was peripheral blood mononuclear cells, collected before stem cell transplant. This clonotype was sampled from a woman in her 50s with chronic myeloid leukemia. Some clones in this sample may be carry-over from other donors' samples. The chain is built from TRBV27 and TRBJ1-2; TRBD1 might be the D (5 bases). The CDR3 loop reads CASSRHDSDGYTF. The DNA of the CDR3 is TGTGCCAGCAGTCGCCATGACAGCGATGGCTACACCTTC.